Following are 8 T cell receptor beta chains from one sample sequenced in a study of vaccination effects on CD4 cells after COVID-19. Cells that had been cultured for 10 days were the source of isolated CD4+ T cells. Assay used: immunoSEQ multiplex PCR; TCRdb lists only in-frame clones, some missing. The sample lists some 28,000 clones, roughly 60% occurring once. These receptors are not linked to any known antigen. This sample comprised CD4+ T cells from PBMCs cultured without peptide, obtained before COVID-19 vaccination. These receptors originate from a human donor who received a COVID-19 vaccine.

This clone came up a few times. The chain carries TRBV4-1 and TRBJ1-3, with TRBD1 matching over 11 bases. Trimming removed 1 base from V and 2 bases from J; junction bases left unmatched: 4. CDR3 length: 17 amino acids. Germline CDR1 MGHRA, CDR2 YSYEKL. The CDR3 region has the DNA TGCGCCAGCAGCCAAGGTCCGGGACAGGGGGCTGGAAACACCATATATTTT. This translates into CASSQGPGQGAGNTIYF.

The rearrangement uses TRBV3-1 (or the pseudogene TRBV3-2) and TRBJ1-2; TRBD1 might be the D (5 bases). The CDR3 totals 12 residues. CDR1 LGHDT and CDR2 YNNKEL come from the germline V gene (reference sequence). V was cut by 7 bases and J by 4 bases, with 10 bases left in between. CDR3 in amino acids: CASKGTAYGYTF. The CDR3 bases are TGTGCCAGCAAAGGGACGGCCTATGGCTACACCTTC.

This clone has just a few counts. This chain uses TRBV3-1 (or the pseudogene TRBV3-2) with TRBJ2-5; 9 positions match TRBD2. Trimming took 6 bases from V and 3 from J; bases not matched to a gene: 2. CDR3 length: 13 residues. CDR1 and CDR2 (germline): LGHDT, YNNKEL (reference sequence). The CDR3 region has the DNA TGTGCCAGCAGAAGACTAGCGGAAGAGACCCAGTACTTC. Translation: CASRRLAEETQYF.

This clone came up a few times. At one boundary the junction diverges from the germline segment, which might be a read error. This chain uses TRBV6-1 with TRBJ1-6; D uncertain. This CDR3 region has 14 residues. Germline CDR1 MNHNS, CDR2 SASEGT. The CDR3 coding sequence is TGTGCCAGCAGTCAAGCCCCCCTGTATTCACCCCTCCACTTT. This codes for CASSQAPLYSPLHF.

The CDR3: CASSFYSAGSANEKLFF. The CDR3 DNA reads as TGTGCCAGCAGCTTCTACTCGGCCGGTTCGGCTAATGAAAAACTGTTTTTT. The chain combines TRBV7-2 with TRBJ1-4, with D unresolved. The V gene lost 3 bases and the J gene lost 3 bases, with 17 bases spanning the gap. Germline V gene lookup returns CDR1 SGHTA and CDR2 FQGNSA. There are 17 residues in the CDR3.

This clone came up a few times. This sequence joins TRBV7-7 and TRBJ2-5; D is uncertain. This CDR3 is 15 amino acids long. The V gene lost 4 bases and the J gene lost 1 base, with 13 bases spanning the gap. Germline V gene lookup returns CDR1 SSHAT and CDR2 FNYEAQ (reference sequence). The CDR3 DNA is TGTGCCAGCAGCTCTGGTCGAGTGTTCCAAGAGACCCAGTACTTC. It is translated as CASSSGRVFQETQYF. The full variable domain, with the rest looked up from reference TRBV7-7 and TRBJ2-5, is GAGVSQSPRYKVTKRGQDVTLRCDPISSHATLYWYQQALGQGPEFLTYFNYEAQPDKSGLPSDRFSAERPEGSISTLTIQRTEQRDSAMYRCASSSGRVFQETQYFGPGTRLLVL.

The CDR3, as DNA: TGTGCCAGCAGTTTAGACAGCCGTTTGAACACTGAAGCTTTCTTT. Translation: CASSLDSRLNTEAFF. The chain has TRBV27 and TRBJ1-1, with a possible D match to TRBD1 (5 bases). The V gene's germline CDR1 is MNHEY and CDR2 SMNVEV (reference sequence). The germline V and J ends were trimmed by 2 bases and 0 bases, with 10 bases remaining between them. CDR3 size: 15 residues.

Only one count was recorded for this clone. The chain combines TRBV2 with TRBJ2-1; 16 nucleotides match TRBD2. The germline gives CDR1 SNHLY, CDR2 FYNNEI. After removal of 8 bases from V and 6 bases from J, the junction contained 10 bases not matched to a gene. The CDR3 consists of 17 residues. CDR3 loop: CASELWGLAGGLNEQFF. The CDR3 coding sequence is TGTGCCAGCGAGCTTTGGGGACTAGCGGGGGGGCTCAATGAGCAGTTCTTC.